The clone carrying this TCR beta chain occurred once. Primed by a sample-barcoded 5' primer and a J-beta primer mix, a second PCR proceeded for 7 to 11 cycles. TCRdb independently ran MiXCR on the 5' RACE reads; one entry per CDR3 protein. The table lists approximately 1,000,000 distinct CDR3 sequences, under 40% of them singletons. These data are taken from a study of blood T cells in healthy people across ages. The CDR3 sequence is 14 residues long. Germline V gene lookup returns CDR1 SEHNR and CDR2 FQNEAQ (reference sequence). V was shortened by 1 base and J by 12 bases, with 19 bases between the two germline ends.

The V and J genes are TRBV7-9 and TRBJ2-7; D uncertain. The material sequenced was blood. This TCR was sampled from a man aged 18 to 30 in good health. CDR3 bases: TGTGCCAGCAGCTTAGAATATGGATATGAGACCCGGTACTTC. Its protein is CASSLEYGYETRYF.